These 12 T cell receptor beta chains share one sample of origin, sequenced in a study of cytomegalovirus exposure and HLA in healthy donors (dated by TCRdb to 2015 to 2018). Library construction relied on the immunoSEQ multiplex PCR assay. The multiplex PCR relied on a mix of 60 forward primers for TCR Vbeta segments and 13 reverse primers for TCR Jbeta segments. This immuneACCESS table, as held by TCRdb, lists in-frame sequences with V and J called but not all clones. Of the missing ones, under half trace to an unresolved V gene in checked studies; the others have no known cause. Per the sample table, the count is some 30,000 clones. The top ten constitute 3.5% to 5% of the sample. The specimen sequenced was PBMCs. The receptors derive from a woman aged 40 to 50 in good health and CMV-seropositive.

V usage is TRBV7-9 and J usage is TRBJ2-7, with D unresolved. The CDR3 loop spans 16 amino acids. With 4 bases removed from V and 1 base from J, the gap between germline ends came to 17 bases. Germline CDR1 reads SEHNR; CDR2 reads FQNEAQ (reference sequence). The CDR3 protein is CASSSLSRQGSYEQYF. CDR3 DNA sequence: TGTGCCAGCAGCTCCCTATCACGACAAGGTTCCTACGAGCAGTACTTC.

CDR3 DNA: TGTGCCACCAGCAGAGGGCCCTCCGGAGCTGACTATGGCTACACCTTC. Its protein is CATSRGPSGADYGYTF. J is TRBJ1-2 and V is TRBV15; unclear D gene. V lost 1 base to trimming and J lost 3 bases, with 15 bases between them. The CDR3 sequence is 16 residues long. Germline CDR1 and CDR2: LNHNV and YYDKDF (reference sequence).

The rearrangement joins TRBV18 to TRBJ2-1; D perhaps matches TRBD2 (6 bases). This CDR3 has 18 amino acids. The germline V and J ends were trimmed by 3 bases and 0 bases, with 18 bases remaining between them. Germline V gene lookup returns CDR1 KGHSH and CDR2 LQKENI. CDR3 sequence reads: CASSPQGGDPSSYNEQFF. CDR3 bases: TGTGCCAGCTCACCGCAAGGAGGGGATCCCAGCTCCTACAATGAGCAGTTCTTC.

V usage is TRBV28 and J usage is TRBJ1-2; D is unresolved. CDR3 length: 14 amino acids. Germline assignment: CDR1 MDHEN and CDR2 SYDVKM. V shed 6 bases and J shed 7 bases, with 18 bases lying between them. CDR3 loop: CASRPNRSLGGYTF. The DNA for the CDR3 is TGTGCCAGCAGACCCAACCGGTCTCTCGGTGGCTACACCTTC.

This chain uses TRBV29-1 with TRBJ2-5; 9 positions match TRBD1. The J call is uncertain, as TRBJ2-7 better fits the DNA end. CDR1 is SQVTM and CDR2 is ANQGSEA in the germline V gene. The CDR3 runs to 15 residues. The CDR3 loop is CSVEDGGTGNYEQYF. As DNA, the CDR3 is TGCAGCGTTGAAGACGGGGGGACAGGGAACTACGAGCAGTACTTC.

The chain carries TRBV7-8 and TRBJ2-7, with 8 positions matching TRBD1. Germline values: CDR1 SGHVS, CDR2 FQNEAQ. The CDR3 extends over 13 amino acids. The V gene end was trimmed by 2 bases and the J gene end by 7 bases; junction bases not matched to a gene: 4. DNA for the CDR3: TGTGCCAGCAGCTTACAGGGGGCGCGAGAGCAGTACTTC. Protein sequence: CASSLQGAREQYF.

The chain employs TRBV4-1 and TRBJ2-3, with D possibly TRBD1 on 5 matching bases. This CDR3 contains 14 residues. Germline CDR1 and CDR2: MGHRA and YSYEKL. V was pared by 4 bases and J by 4 bases, with 12 bases between. The CDR3 nucleotides read TGCGCCAGCAGCCGGGGCCCAGACGCAGATACGCAGTATTTT. This encodes CASSRGPDADTQYF.

The chain combines TRBV11-2 with TRBJ2-2; D is ambiguous. The CDR3 covers 14 residues. Germline V gene data show CDR1 as SGHAT and CDR2 as FQNNGV. V was clipped by 3 bases and J by 3 bases, with 8 bases between them. The CDR3: CASSFVTDTGELFF. For the CDR3, the DNA is TGTGCCAGCAGCTTTGTAACAGACACCGGGGAGCTGTTTTTT.

Judged by frequency, this clone is medium-sized. The J gene is TRBJ1-1, the V gene TRBV30; D gene ambiguous. CDR3 size: 14 residues. The V end was cut by 1 base, the J end by 0 bases, with 9 bases between. The germline V gene encodes CDR1 GTSNPN and CDR2 SVGIG (reference sequence). In DNA form, the CDR3 reads TGTGCCTGGAGTGGGCTGATTATGAACACTGAAGCTTTCTTT. Amino acid sequence: CAWSGLIMNTEAFF.

CDR3 DNA sequence: TGTGCCTGGAGAGCGAGTTACACCATATATTTT. This gives the protein CAWRASYTIYF. This chain joins TRBV30 and TRBJ1-3; D is unresolved. V shed 3 bases and J shed 8 bases, with 8 bases lying between them. CDR3 length equals 11 residues. The germline V gene has CDR1 GTSNPN and CDR2 SVGIG (reference sequence).

The rearrangement links TRBV4-1 to TRBJ2-1; unclear D gene. CDR1 and CDR2 (germline): MGHRA, YSYEKL. Trimming took off 6 bases at V and 1 base at J, with 10 bases between the two ends. The CDR3 totals 14 residues. The CDR3 sequence is CASRWSRSYNEQFF. CDR3 sequence (DNA): TGCGCCAGCAGGTGGAGTCGGTCCTACAATGAGCAGTTCTTC.

Notes on this clone: One end of the junction varies from germline; a read error may be responsible. The gene calls are TRBV4-1 and TRBJ2-1; 10 positions agree with TRBD2. The CDR3 is made up of 20 amino acids. The germline gives CDR1 MGHRA, CDR2 YSYEKL. Here the CDR3 reads CASSQNPGLARRSSDNEQFF. CDR3 DNA: TGCGCCAGCAGCCAAAATCCGGGACTAGCGAGACGATCCTCCGACAATGAGCAGTTCTTC.